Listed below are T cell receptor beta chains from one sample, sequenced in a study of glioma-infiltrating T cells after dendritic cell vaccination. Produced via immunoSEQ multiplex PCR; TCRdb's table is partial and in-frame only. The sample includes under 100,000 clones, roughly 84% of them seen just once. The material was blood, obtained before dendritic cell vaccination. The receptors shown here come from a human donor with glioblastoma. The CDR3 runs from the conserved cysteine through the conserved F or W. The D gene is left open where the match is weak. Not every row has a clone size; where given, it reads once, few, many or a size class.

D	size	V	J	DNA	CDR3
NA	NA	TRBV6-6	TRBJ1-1	TGTGCCAGCACCCCGTCCGGGGAATCAGCTTTCTTT	CASTPSGESAFF
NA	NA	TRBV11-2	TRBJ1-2	TGTGCCAGCAGCTTAGAACGAGCCCACGGCTACACCTTC	CASSLERAHGYTF
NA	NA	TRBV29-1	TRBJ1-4	TGCAGCATAAAGAACGGGGGGGGGCGGATTGAAAAACTGTTTTTT	CSIKNGGGRIEKLFF
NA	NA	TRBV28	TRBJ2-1	TGTGCCAGCAGTTTACAGAACAATGAGCAGTTCTTC	CASSLQNNEQFF
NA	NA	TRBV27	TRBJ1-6	TGTGCCAGCACGTCGGGTAATTCACCCCTCCACTTT	CASTSGNSPLHF
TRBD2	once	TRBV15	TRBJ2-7	TGTGCCACCAGGGATCCTAGCGGTTCCTACGAGCAGTACTTC	CATRDPSGSYEQYF
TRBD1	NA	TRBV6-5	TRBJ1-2	TGTGCCAGCAGCTTTACAGGGGATAACTATGGCTACACCTTC	CASSFTGDNYGYTF
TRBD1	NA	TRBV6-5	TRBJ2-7	TGTGCCAGCAGTTACGGGGGCACAGGGGTGTCCCACGAGCAGTACTTC	CASSYGGTGVSHEQYF
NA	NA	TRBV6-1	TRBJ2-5	TGTGCCAGCAGTTTAGGGGTACAGACCCAGTACTTC	CASSLGVQTQYF
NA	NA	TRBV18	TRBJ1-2	TGTGCCAGCTCACCAGGGGAGGGGACTAACTATGGCTACACCTTC	CASSPGEGTNYGYTF
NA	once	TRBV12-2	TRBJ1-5	TGTGCAAGTCGCCCACAGTACGAGAGGGGGCCTTATATTAGCAATCAGCCCCAGCATTTT	CASRPQYERGPYISNQPQHF
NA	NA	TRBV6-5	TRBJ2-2	TGTGCCAGCGGTTGGGAGCATACAAACACCGGGGAGCTGTTTTTT	CASGWEHTNTGELFF
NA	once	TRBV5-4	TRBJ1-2	TGTGCCAGCAGCTTGGTAGGGGTTGGCGGCTACACCTTC	CASSLVGVGGYTF